The rows below give T cell receptor beta chains drawn from one sample of a study of T cells after yellow fever vaccination. TCRdb reprocessed the 5' RACE reads via MiXCR and lists one record per CDR3 protein. The table lists approximately 250,000 distinct CDR3 sequences, 5.2% of them singletons. Sample: CD4+ T cells sorted from PBMCs, taken on the day of the yellow fever booster vaccination. These receptors all come from a man younger than 35 who received the YFV17D yellow fever vaccine. Each CDR3 is given with its conserved first and last residue. Fields, in order: clone size, D gene, V gene, J gene, CDR3 DNA, CDR3 protein. A D gene is named only where the DNA matches it firmly. Where a row states a size, it is once, few, many or the class of an expanded clone; other rows omit it.

-	TRBD2	TRBV2	TRBJ2-1	TGTGCCAGCGCTAAGCGGGGGGGCTACAATGAGCAGTTCTTC	CASAKRGGYNEQFF
few	-	TRBV19	TRBJ2-3	TGTGCCACAATACTTGCGGGGTCCGATACGCAGTATTTT	CATILAGSDTQYF
few	TRBD2	TRBV29-1	TRBJ2-5	TGCAGCGTTAAAGGACTAGCGGGGCGGGAGACCCAGTACTTC	CSVKGLAGRETQYF
few	-	TRBV18	TRBJ1-3	TGTGCCAGCTCACCAAATCCCGGCTCTGGAAACACCATATATTTT	CASSPNPGSGNTIYF
many	-	TRBV20-1	TRBJ2-1	TGCAGTGCTAGAGATTTGGGGGGGGCTACCTACAATGAGCAGTTCTTC	CSARDLGGATYNEQFF
few	-	TRBV7-2	TRBJ2-7	TGTGCCAGCAGCTTAAGGTCCGGGGGCCAATACGAGCAGTACTTC	CASSLRSGGQYEQYF
once	TRBD1	TRBV10-3	TRBJ2-3	TGTGCCATCAGTGGACAGGGTCCAGATACGCAGTATTTT	CAISGQGPDTQYF
-	TRBD2	TRBV6-2/TRBV6-3	TRBJ2-1	TGTGCCAGCAGTGCGGGGGGGGCTGAGCAGTTCTTC	CASSAGGAEQFF
few	TRBD2	TRBV19	TRBJ2-1	TGTGCCAGTAGTTTCCCGGGGGGGCCGGGGAATGAGCAGTTCTTC	CASSFPGGPGNEQFF
-	TRBD1	TRBV3-1	TRBJ2-1	TGTGCCAGCAGCAACCCGGGACAGCCAAGCCTTAGCTCCTACAATGAGCAGTTCTTC	CASSNPGQPSLSSYNEQFF
few	TRBD1	TRBV6-6	TRBJ2-1	TGTGCCAGCAGTTACGAGGCAGGGGGCCCCGGAGATGAGCAGTTCTTC	CASSYEAGGPGDEQFF
few	TRBD1	TRBV4-2	TRBJ1-4	TGTGCCAGCAACCGACAGGGGGGAGAAAAACTGTTTTTT	CASNRQGGEKLFF
few	-	TRBV15	TRBJ2-3	TGTGCCACCAGCAGAGATAGAGAAACCACAGATACGCAGTATTTT	CATSRDRETTDTQYF
few	TRBD1	TRBV10-3	TRBJ2-5	TGTGCCATCAGCGACAGGGGGTTTGAGACCCAGTACTTC	CAISDRGFETQYF
few	TRBD1	TRBV4-3	TRBJ2-3	TGCGCCAGCAGCCAGACGACAGGGTCTAGCACAGATACGCAGTATTTT	CASSQTTGSSTDTQYF
-	-	TRBV7-2	TRBJ2-3	TGTGCCAGCAGCAAGAACCGGCCGGCAGATACGCAGTATTTT	CASSKNRPADTQYF
few	-	TRBV19	TRBJ2-5	TGTGCCAGTAGCCCAGACGAGCAAGAGACCCAGTACTTC	CASSPDEQETQYF
many	-	TRBV12-3/TRBV12-4	TRBJ2-2	TGTGCCAGCAGTCGCCAGCGGAACACCGGGGAGCTGTTTTTT	CASSRQRNTGELFF
-	-	TRBV12-3/TRBV12-4	TRBJ1-1	TGTGCCAGCAGTTTAGCGCGAAAGGGTTTAATTTTGAACACTGAAGCTTTCTTT	CASSLARKGLILNTEAFF
few	TRBD2	TRBV20-1	TRBJ2-1	TGCAGTGCTATCAAAGCGGGGGTCTACAATGAGCAGTTCTTC	CSAIKAGVYNEQFF
-	-	TRBV30	TRBJ2-1	TGTGCCTGGAGTGTACCCGGGGGAGCTCGCAATGAGCAGTTCTTC	CAWSVPGGARNEQFF
few	-	TRBV20-1	TRBJ1-2	TGCAGTGCTAGATACAGGGTCTATGGCTACACCTTC	CSARYRVYGYTF
-	-	TRBV16	TRBJ2-5	TGTGCCAGCAGCAAGGTGGAGGAGACCCAGTACTTC	CASSKVEETQYF
few	TRBD2	TRBV11-2	TRBJ2-1	TGTGCCAGCAGCCCTAGCGGGAACAATGAGCAGTTCTTC	CASSPSGNNEQFF
-	-	TRBV28	TRBJ1-2	TGTGCCAGCAGTTCCGAATCGACAGGAAGCTATGGCTACACCTTC	CASSSESTGSYGYTF
-	TRBD1	TRBV7-2	TRBJ1-3	TGTGCCAGCAGCGGGGACAGGGTCAGAGGAAACACCATATATTTT	CASSGDRVRGNTIYF
few	-	TRBV30	TRBJ2-7	TGTGCCTGGGACAGGGAGGGCTACGAGCAGTACTTC	CAWDREGYEQYF
many	TRBD2	TRBV5-1	TRBJ2-4	TGCGCCAGCAGCTTGGCACGCGGGGGAGTAGCCAAAAACATTCAGTACTTC	CASSLARGGVAKNIQYF
many	-	TRBV6-5	TRBJ2-5	TGTGCCAGCAGTTACGTCGATGCTAACCAAGAGACCCAGTACTTC	CASSYVDANQETQYF
-	-	TRBV27	TRBJ2-1	TGTGCCAGCAGTTTTATCTTTCCCCATGAGCAGTTCTTC	CASSFIFPHEQFF
few	-	TRBV7-2	TRBJ2-7	TGTGCCAGCAGCTTAGGCCTACCCCCCGCCTACGAGCAGTACTTC	CASSLGLPPAYEQYF
few	TRBD2	TRBV11-2	TRBJ2-3	TGTGCCAGCAGACCGACTAGCGGGAATACAGATACGCAGTATTTT	CASRPTSGNTDTQYF
many	-	TRBV20-1	TRBJ1-5	TGCAGTGCTAGAATAAATCCGACGTCCAGAACCCCTAATCAGCCCCAGCATTTT	CSARINPTSRTPNQPQHF
-	TRBD2	TRBV5-4	TRBJ2-1	TGTGCCAGCAGCTCCCTAGCGGGGTTGTCGTCTTCCGAGCAGTTCTTC	CASSSLAGLSSSEQFF
many	TRBD2	TRBV29-1	TRBJ2-2	TGCAGCGTCCGGTCCACTAGCGGGGGGAACACCGGGGAGCTGTTTTTT	CSVRSTSGGNTGELFF
-	TRBD2	TRBV5-4	TRBJ2-5	TGTGCCAGCAGCTTTCGAGCGGGGGAAGAGACCCAGTACTTC	CASSFRAGEETQYF
few	-	TRBV5-6	TRBJ1-2	TGTGCCAGCACCCCTCGGGGTTGGGGGAACTACACCTTC	CASTPRGWGNYTF
-	TRBD2	TRBV6-6	TRBJ2-1	TGTGCCAGCAGGCCGGGACTAATGTTTGAGCAGTTCTTC	CASRPGLMFEQFF
-	-	TRBV20-1	TRBJ2-5	TGCAGTGCTAGAGATTTGACCCAAGAGACCCAGTACTTC	CSARDLTQETQYF
few	-	TRBV2	TRBJ2-3	TGTGCCAGCAGTGACAGGAGGACAGATACGCAGTATTTT	CASSDRRTDTQYF
-	-	TRBV4-3	TRBJ1-3	TGCGCCAGCAGCCAAGTACAAGCGGCAAACACCATATATTTT	CASSQVQAANTIYF
few	TRBD1	TRBV6-2/TRBV6-3	TRBJ2-5	TGTGCCAGCACCGGAAGTGGGGACAGCCGAGAGACCCAGTACTTC	CASTGSGDSRETQYF